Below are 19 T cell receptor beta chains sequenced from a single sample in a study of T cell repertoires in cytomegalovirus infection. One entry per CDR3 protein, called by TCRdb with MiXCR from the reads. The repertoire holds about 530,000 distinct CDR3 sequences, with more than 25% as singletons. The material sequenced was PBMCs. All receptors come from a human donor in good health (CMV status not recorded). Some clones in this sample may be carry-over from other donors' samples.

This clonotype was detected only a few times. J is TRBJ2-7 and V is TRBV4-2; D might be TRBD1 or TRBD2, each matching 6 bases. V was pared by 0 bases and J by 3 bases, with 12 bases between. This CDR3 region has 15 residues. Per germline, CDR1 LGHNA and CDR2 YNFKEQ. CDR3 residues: CASSQDQGGFYEQYF. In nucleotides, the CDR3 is TGTGCCAGCAGCCAAGATCAAGGGGGGTTCTACGAGCAGTACTTC.

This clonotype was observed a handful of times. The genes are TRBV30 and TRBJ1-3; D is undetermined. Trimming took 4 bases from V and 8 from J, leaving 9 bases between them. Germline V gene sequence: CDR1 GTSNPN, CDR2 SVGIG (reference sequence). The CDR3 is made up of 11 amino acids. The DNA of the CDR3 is TGTGCCTGGATCGGTGGGTACACCATATATTTT. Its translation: CAWIGGYTIYF.

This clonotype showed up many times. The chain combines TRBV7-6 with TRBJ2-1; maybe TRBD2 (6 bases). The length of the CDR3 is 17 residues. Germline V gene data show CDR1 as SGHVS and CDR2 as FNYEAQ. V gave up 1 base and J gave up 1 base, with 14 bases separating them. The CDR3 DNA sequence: TGTGCCAGCAGCTTAGATTCGGGAGACTATTCCTACAATGAGCAGTTCTTC. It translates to CASSLDSGDYSYNEQFF. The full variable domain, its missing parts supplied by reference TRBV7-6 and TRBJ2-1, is GAGVSQSPRYKVTKRGQDVALRCDPISGHVSLYWYRQALGQGPEFLTYFNYEAQQDKSGLPNDRFSAERPEGSISTLTIQRTEQRDSAMYRCASSLDSGDYSYNEQFFGPGTRLTVL.

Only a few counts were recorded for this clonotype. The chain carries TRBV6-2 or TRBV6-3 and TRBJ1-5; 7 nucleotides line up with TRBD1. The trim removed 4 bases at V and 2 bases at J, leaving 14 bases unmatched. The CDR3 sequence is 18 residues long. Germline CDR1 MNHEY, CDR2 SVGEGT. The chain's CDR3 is CASSSTRQGRSGNQPQHF. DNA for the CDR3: TGTGCCAGCAGTTCAACTCGACAGGGACGTTCGGGCAATCAGCCCCAGCATTTT.

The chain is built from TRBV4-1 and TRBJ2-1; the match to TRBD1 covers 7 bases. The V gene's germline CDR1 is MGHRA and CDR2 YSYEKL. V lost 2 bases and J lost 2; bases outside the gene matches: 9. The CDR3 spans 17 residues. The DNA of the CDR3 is TGCGCCAGCAGCCAATCCCAACAGGGGACAACCTACAATGAGCAGTTCTTC. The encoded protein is CASSQSQQGTTYNEQFF.

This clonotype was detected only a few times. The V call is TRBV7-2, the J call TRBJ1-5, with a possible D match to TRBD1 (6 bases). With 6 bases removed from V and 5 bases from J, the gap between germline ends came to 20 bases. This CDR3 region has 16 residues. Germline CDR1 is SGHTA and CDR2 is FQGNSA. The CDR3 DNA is TGTGCCAGCAGTATAAGTAACAGGGTGCCGGATCAGCCCCAGCATTTT. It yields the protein CASSISNRVPDQPQHF. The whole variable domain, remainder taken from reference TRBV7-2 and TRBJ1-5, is GAGVSQSPSNKVTEKGKDVELRCDPISGHTALYWYRQSLGQGLEFLIYFQGNSAPDKSGLPSDRFSAERTGGSVSTLTIQRTQQEDSAVYLCASSISNRVPDQPQHFGDGTRLSIL.

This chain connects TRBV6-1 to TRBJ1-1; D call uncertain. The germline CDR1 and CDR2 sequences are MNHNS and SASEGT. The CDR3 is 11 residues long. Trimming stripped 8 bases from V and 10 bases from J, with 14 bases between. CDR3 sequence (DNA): TGTGCCAGCGTTCGTGGGTGGAGAGCTTTCTTT. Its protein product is CASVRGWRAFF.

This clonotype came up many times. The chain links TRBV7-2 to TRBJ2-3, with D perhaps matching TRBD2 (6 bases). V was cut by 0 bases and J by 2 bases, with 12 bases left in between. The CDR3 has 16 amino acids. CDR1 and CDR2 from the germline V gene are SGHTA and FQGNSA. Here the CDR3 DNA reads TGTGCCAGCAGCTTAGCGCCCGGGGGAAACACAGATACGCAGTATTTT. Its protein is CASSLAPGGNTDTQYF. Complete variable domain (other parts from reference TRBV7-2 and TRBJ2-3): GAGVSQSPSNKVTEKGKDVELRCDPISGHTALYWYRQSLGQGLEFLIYFQGNSAPDKSGLPSDRFSAERTGGSVSTLTIQRTQQEDSAVYLCASSLAPGGNTDTQYFGPGTRLTVL.

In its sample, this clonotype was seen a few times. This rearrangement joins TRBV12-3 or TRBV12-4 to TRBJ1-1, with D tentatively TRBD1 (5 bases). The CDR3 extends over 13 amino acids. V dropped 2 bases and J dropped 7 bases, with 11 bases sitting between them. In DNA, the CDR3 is TGTGCCAGCAGTTTAACCGACAGTCATGAAGCTTTCTTT. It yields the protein CASSLTDSHEAFF.

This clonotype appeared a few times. This CDR3 is CASSLTTSGRTETQYF. The CDR3 nucleotides read TGTGCCAGCAGTTTAACGACTAGCGGGAGGACGGAGACCCAGTACTTC. This chain connects TRBV28 to TRBJ2-5; the match to TRBD2 covers 13 bases. This CDR3 region has 16 residues. The V gene end was trimmed by 2 bases and the J gene end by 5 bases; junction bases not matched to a gene: 5. Per the germline V gene, CDR1 is MDHEN and CDR2 is SYDVKM.

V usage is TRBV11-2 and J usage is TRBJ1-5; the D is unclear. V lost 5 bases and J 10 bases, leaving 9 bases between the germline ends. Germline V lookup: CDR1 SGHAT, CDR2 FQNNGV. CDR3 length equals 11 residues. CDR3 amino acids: CASSRPSPQHF. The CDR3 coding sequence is TGTGCCAGCAGCCGACCGTCTCCCCAGCATTTT.

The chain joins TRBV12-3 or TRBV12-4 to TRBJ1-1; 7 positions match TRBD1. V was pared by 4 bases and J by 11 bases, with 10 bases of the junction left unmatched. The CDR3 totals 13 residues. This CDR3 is CASSSRTGTAAFF. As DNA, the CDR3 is TGTGCCAGCAGTTCCCGTACGGGGACAGCGGCTTTCTTT.

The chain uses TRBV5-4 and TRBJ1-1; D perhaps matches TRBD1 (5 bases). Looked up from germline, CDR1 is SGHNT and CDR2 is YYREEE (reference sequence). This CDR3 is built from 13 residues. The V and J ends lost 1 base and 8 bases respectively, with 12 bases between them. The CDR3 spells CASSLPGTDEAFF. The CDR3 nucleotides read TGTGCCAGCAGCTTGCCCGGGACGGACGAAGCTTTCTTT.

CDR3 sequence (DNA): TGCAGTGCTAGAGATCCGGCGGGACAGGGTGGAAGGTTGCGTTCACCCCTCCACTTT. Its translation is CSARDPAGQGGRLRSPLHF. The V and J genes are TRBV20-1 and TRBJ1-6; 9 bases match TRBD1. Germline-derived CDR1 and CDR2 are DFQATT and SNEGSKA (reference sequence). Trimming cost V 0 bases and J 9 bases; bases outside gene matches: 18. CDR3 length: 19 amino acids.

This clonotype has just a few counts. The DNA for the CDR3 is TGTGCCAGCAGCACGGGACAGGGGAATATAGAGACCCAGTACTTC. This translates into CASSTGQGNIETQYF. V is TRBV11-2 and J is TRBJ2-5; TRBD1 aligns across 10 bases. The CDR3 totals 15 residues. Per germline, CDR1 SGHAT and CDR2 FQNNGV. With 5 bases clipped from V and 4 bases from J, the junction kept 7 bases outside the gene matches.

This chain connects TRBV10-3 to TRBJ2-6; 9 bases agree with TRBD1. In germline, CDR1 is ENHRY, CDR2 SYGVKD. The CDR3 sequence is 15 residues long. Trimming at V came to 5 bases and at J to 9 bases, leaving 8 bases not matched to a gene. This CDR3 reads CAISPGQGRHNVLTF. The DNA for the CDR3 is TGTGCCATCAGTCCGGGACAGGGACGCCACAACGTCCTGACTTTC.

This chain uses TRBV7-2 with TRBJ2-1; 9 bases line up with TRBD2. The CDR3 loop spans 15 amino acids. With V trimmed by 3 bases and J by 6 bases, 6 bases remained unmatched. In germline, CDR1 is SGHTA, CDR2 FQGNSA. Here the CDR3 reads CASSLGLARSNEQFF. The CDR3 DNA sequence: TGTGCCAGCAGCTTGGGACTAGCTCGGAGCAATGAGCAGTTCTTC. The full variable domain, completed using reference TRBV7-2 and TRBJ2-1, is GAGVSQSPSNKVTEKGKDVELRCDPISGHTALYWYRQSLGQGLEFLIYFQGNSAPDKSGLPSDRFSAERTGGSVSTLTIQRTQQEDSAVYLCASSLGLARSNEQFFGPGTRLTVL.

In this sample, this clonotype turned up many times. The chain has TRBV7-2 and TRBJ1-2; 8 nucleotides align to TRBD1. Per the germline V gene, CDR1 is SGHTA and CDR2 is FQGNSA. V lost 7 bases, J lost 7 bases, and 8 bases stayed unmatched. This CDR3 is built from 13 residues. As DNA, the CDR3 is TGTGCCAGCACCCAGGACAGGGTTCTTGGCTACACCTTC. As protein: CASTQDRVLGYTF. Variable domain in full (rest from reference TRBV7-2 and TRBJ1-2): GAGVSQSPSNKVTEKGKDVELRCDPISGHTALYWYRQSLGQGLEFLIYFQGNSAPDKSGLPSDRFSAERTGGSVSTLTIQRTQQEDSAVYLCASTQDRVLGYTFGSGTRLTVV.

DNA for the CDR3: TGCAGTGCTAGAGTGCGGAGCGGGGACTACGAGCAGTACTTC. It specifies CSARVRSGDYEQYF. The chain joins TRBV20-1 to TRBJ2-7, with 7 bases lining up with TRBD2. The V gene's germline CDR1 is DFQATT and CDR2 SNEGSKA (reference sequence). This CDR3 comprises 14 residues. Unmatched junction bases numbered 6, after V lost 1 base and J lost 3 bases.